The 20 T cell receptor beta chains below come from one sample, sequenced in a study of blood T cell repertoires in COVID-19. Clones were sequenced by immunoSEQ multiplex PCR, and TCRdb holds only the in-frame ones, with some missing. Of approximately 350,000 clones in the sample, 83% were seen once. The sequencing sample was made of peripheral blood. These receptors were obtained from a man aged 30-40 years with active or convalescent COVID-19.

The CDR3 reads CASSDGQDNQPQHF. In DNA, the CDR3 is TGTGCCAGCTCGGACGGACAGGACAATCAGCCCCAGCATTTT. This chain connects TRBV18 to TRBJ1-5, with 7 bases identical to TRBD1. V dropped 6 bases and J dropped 3; count of bases not matched to a gene: 5. The CDR3 spans 14 residues. Germline V gene sequence: CDR1 KGHSH, CDR2 LQKENI.

The chain combines TRBV13 with TRBJ2-5, with 10 nucleotides matching TRBD1. This CDR3 region has 17 residues. V trimming: 1 base; J trimming: 0 bases; junction bases outside the gene matches: 5. Germline CDR1 PRHDT, CDR2 FYEKMQ (reference sequence). The DNA for the CDR3 is TGTGCCAGCAGCTTAGTCGGGACAGGGGTCGACCAAGAGACCCAGTACTTC. Amino acids: CASSLVGTGVDQETQYF.

The chain has TRBV6-5 and TRBJ1-3; TRBD1 matches at 9 bases. With 8 bases clipped from V and 2 bases from J, the junction kept 1 base outside the gene matches. There are 13 residues in the CDR3. Looked up from germline, CDR1 is MNHEY and CDR2 is SVGAGI. The CDR3 loop is CASGTGTGNTIYF. The CDR3 DNA sequence: TGTGCCAGCGGGACAGGGACTGGAAACACCATATATTTT.

The genes are TRBV28 and TRBJ2-3; 10 bases line up with TRBD2. This CDR3 region has 12 residues. Germline V gene data show CDR1 as MDHEN and CDR2 as SYDVKM. Unmatched junction bases numbered 3, after V lost 8 bases and J lost 7 bases. Here the CDR3 DNA reads TGTGCCAGCGGAGCGGGGGGGCATACGCAGTATTTT. It encodes CASGAGGHTQYF.

This sequence joins TRBV18 and TRBJ2-7; TRBD2 aligns across 11 bases. CDR3 length: 16 amino acids. Germline V CDR1 and CDR2: KGHSH, LQKENI. The ends lost 3 bases at V and 0 bases at J; junction bases unmatched: 4. The DNA for the CDR3 is TGTGCCAGCTCACCGGGACTAGCGGAGTACTCCTACGAGCAGTACTTC. Protein: CASSPGLAEYSYEQYF.

In the case of this clone: The same CDR3 can be traced to other DNA sequences in this sample. The chain uses TRBV4-1 and TRBJ2-2, with D perhaps TRBD1 (5 bases). V was shortened by 4 bases and J by 1 base, with 16 bases between the two germline ends. The CDR3 consists of 17 residues. CDR1 and CDR2 (germline): MGHRA, YSYEKL. CDR3 DNA: TGCGCCAGCAGCCCACGGCCGGGCCAGGGGAACACCGGGGAGCTGTTTTTT. Its translation is CASSPRPGQGNTGELFF.

This clone was counted a few times. The rearrangement joins TRBV6-5 to TRBJ2-6; perhaps TRBD1 as D (6 bases). The ends were cut back, 4 bases at V and 2 bases at J, with 9 bases in the middle. Germline V CDR1 and CDR2: MNHEY, SVGAGI. CDR3 length equals 15 residues. The DNA of the CDR3 is TGTGCCAGCAGTTTACAGGGCCCTGGGGCCAACGTCCTGACTTTC. The encoded protein is CASSLQGPGANVLTF.

The chain employs TRBV10-3 and TRBJ1-1; TRBD1 matches 8 bases. Looked up from germline, CDR1 is ENHRY and CDR2 is SYGVKD. The ends lost 3 bases at V and 6 bases at J; junction bases unmatched: 15. This CDR3 region has 17 residues. The CDR3 DNA is TGTGCCATCAGTGAAGTATGGGGACAGGCCCTCGTTGCTGAAGCTTTCTTT. Translated, it gives CAISEVWGQALVAEAFF.

The V and J genes are TRBV6-2 or TRBV6-3 and TRBJ1-4, with TRBD1 identical over 10 bases. CDR3 size: 14 residues. Trimming took 5 bases from V and 8 from J; bases not matched to a gene: 5. Germline loops: CDR1 MNHEY, CDR2 SVGEGT. CDR3 loop: CASSRDRGEEKLFF. Written as DNA, the CDR3 is TGTGCCAGCAGTCGGGACAGGGGAGAGGAAAAACTGTTTTTT.

The chain recombines TRBV30 with TRBJ1-2; 7 bases line up with TRBD1. CDR1 and CDR2 from the germline V gene are GTSNPN and SVGIG (reference sequence). V was clipped by 3 bases and J by 7 bases; unmatched bases: 11. The CDR3 has 14 residues. The CDR3 sequence is CAWSITTTGLGYTF. CDR3 DNA: TGTGCCTGGAGCATAACAACGACAGGGCTTGGCTACACCTTC.

The chain employs TRBV13 and TRBJ2-7, with 10 bases matching TRBD1. This CDR3 contains 15 residues. V dropped 4 bases and J dropped 7; count of bases not matched to a gene: 10. CDR1 and CDR2 from the germline V gene are PRHDT and FYEKMQ (reference sequence). The CDR3 sequence: CASSSSGTGEGEQYF. The DNA of the CDR3 is TGTGCCAGCAGCTCTTCCGGGACAGGGGAGGGGGAGCAGTACTTC.

CDR3 region: CASSLVDQPQHF. For the CDR3, the DNA is TGTGCCAGCAGCTTGGTCGATCAGCCCCAGCATTTT. This chain connects TRBV5-8 to TRBJ1-5; D gene uncertain. V was clipped by 0 bases and J by 5 bases, with 3 bases between them. The CDR3 contains 12 residues. Germline lookup yields CDR1 SGHTS and CDR2 YDEGEE. Combining the CDR3 with reference TRBV5-8 and TRBJ1-5 gives the whole variable domain EAGVTQSPTHLIKTRGQQATLRCSPISGHTSVYWYQQALGLGLQFLLWYDEGEERNRGNFPPRFSGRQFPNYSSELNVNALELEDSALYLCASSLVDQPQHFGDGTRLSIL.

The V call is TRBV21-1, the J call TRBJ2-7; the tabulated D call, TRBD1, remains unverified against the DNA. TRBV21-1 has pseudogene status. There are 14 residues in the CDR3. The CDR3 loop reads CASSGQGYPYEQYF. The CDR3 coding sequence is TGTGCCAGCAGCGGACAGGGTTATCCCTACGAGCAGTACTTC.

This rearrangement joins TRBV28 to TRBJ2-1; possibly TRBD2 for D (5 bases). This CDR3 is 15 amino acids long. V was clipped by 6 bases and J by 4 bases, with 16 bases between them. Per germline, CDR1 MDHEN and CDR2 SYDVKM. The CDR3 region is CASRRGGRIYNEQFF. CDR3 in DNA: TGTGCCAGCAGGCGTGGCGGGCGGATTTACAATGAGCAGTTCTTC.

The sample holds a few counts of this clone. V usage is TRBV19 and J usage is TRBJ2-7; D is possibly TRBD1 (5 bases). V lost 1 base and J 5 bases, leaving 12 bases between the germline ends. The CDR3 totals 14 residues. Per germline, CDR1 LNHDA and CDR2 SQIVND (reference sequence). CDR3: CASSIGQGGHEQYF. CDR3 in DNA: TGTGCCAGTAGTATAGGGCAGGGTGGACACGAGCAGTACTTC. The variable domain in full, with the rest retrieved from reference TRBV19 and TRBJ2-7, is DGGITQSPKYLFRKEGQNVTLSCEQNLNHDAMYWYRQDPGQGLRLIYYSQIVNDFQKGDIAEGYSVSREKKESFPLTVTSAQKNPTAFYLCASSIGQGGHEQYFGPGTRLTVT.

The CDR3 loop is CAWRGDFSGGTQYF. In DNA, the CDR3 is TGTGCCTGGAGGGGGGACTTCTCAGGCGGGACCCAGTACTTC. The gene calls are TRBV30 and TRBJ2-5, with D possibly TRBD2 on 6 matching bases. Deletions cut 3 bases from V and 7 bases from J, with 18 bases between. Germline V lookup: CDR1 GTSNPN, CDR2 SVGIG (reference sequence). The CDR3 extends over 14 amino acids.

This clone was recorded once. This rearrangement joins TRBV3-1 (or the pseudogene TRBV3-2) to TRBJ2-7, with TRBD1 matching 8 bases. Trimming took 5 bases from V and 6 from J; bases not matched to a gene: 9. This CDR3 comprises 14 residues. Germline V CDR1 and CDR2: LGHDT, YNNKEL (reference sequence). CDR3 sequence reads: CASSSQDRAGEQYF. For the CDR3, the DNA is TGTGCCAGCAGCTCCCAGGACAGGGCCGGCGAGCAGTACTTC.

CDR3 DNA: TGTGCCAGCTCTTGGGGGGGAGCACTGGGGGAAGAGACCCAGTACTTC. Its protein is CASSWGGALGEETQYF. The chain is built from TRBV6-6 and TRBJ2-5; 7 bases are a match to TRBD2. V shed 8 bases and J 3 bases; nucleotides not matched to a gene: 15. The CDR3 covers 16 residues. Germline CDR1 reads MNHNY; CDR2 reads SVGAGI (reference sequence).

The CDR3 coding sequence is TGTGCCAGCTGGACAGGGTATGGCTACACCTTC. It yields the protein CASWTGYGYTF. The rearrangement links TRBV28 to TRBJ1-2, with 8 bases lining up with TRBD1. The CDR3 sequence is 11 residues long. Germline V gene sequence: CDR1 MDHEN, CDR2 SYDVKM. J was trimmed by 5 bases and V by 8 bases; bases with no gene match: 1.

A note on this clone: Mismatch with germline at one junction end may stem from a read error. This chain uses TRBV27 with TRBJ1-2; D might be TRBD1 (6 bases). The CDR3 is 17 amino acids. Germline CDR1 and CDR2: MNHEY and SMNVEV (reference sequence). This CDR3 reads CASSVSAWQGSVYGYTF. DNA for the CDR3: TGTGCCAGCAGTGTATCGGCTTGGCAGGGGAGCGTCTATGGCTACACCTTC.